The T cell receptor (beta chain) under discussion was sequenced for a study of T cell responses to AZD1222 COVID-19 vaccine. Looking at the study overall: Samples with a second dose at about 4 or about 12 weeks were pooled together.

V lost 6 bases, J lost 0 bases, and 15 bases lay in between. The CDR3 runs 16 residues. Germline V gene lookup returns CDR1 GTSNPN and CDR2 SVGIG (reference sequence). Data came from immunoSEQ multiplex PCR; TCRdb stores just in-frame clones and leaves some out. Of about 110,000 clones detected, about 90% appear once; the ten largest clones hold approximately 4%. General observations from the study: Among vaccine-associated CD4 TCRs, coverage spanned spike, with dominance at 160-218 and 743-854. It was only after the peak T cell response that any repertoires were sampled.

This clone was seen a single time. The antigen remains undetermined. The starting material was peripheral blood, obtained on day 0 of AZD1222 vaccination. The TCR originated in an adult in good health. The genes are TRBV30 and TRBJ1-6; no firm D call. This CDR3 reads CACPRLGSSYNSPLHF. The DNA for the CDR3 is TGTGCCTGCCCCAGACTGGGGAGCTCCTATAATTCACCCCTCCACTTT.